This is a list of T cell receptor beta chains from one sample in a study of blood T cells in healthy people across ages. TCRdb reprocessed the 5' RACE reads via MiXCR and lists one record per CDR3 protein. The data show over 1,500,000 distinct CDR3 sequences, 39% seen once. The specimen was blood. Receptors originate from a human donor in good health. CDR3s include the opening cysteine and the closing phenylalanine or tryptophan. Fields, in order: CDR3 length, clone size, V gene, D gene, J gene, CDR3 DNA, CDR3 protein. A D gene is named only where the DNA matches it firmly. The listing skips clone size in some rows; elsewhere it reads once, few, many or a size class.

18	few	TRBV4-3	TRBD2	TRBJ2-3	TGCGCCAGCAGCCAAAGGGTAGCGGGGGGATCTAGCACAGATACGCAGTATTTT	CASSQRVAGGSSTDTQYF
15	-	TRBV7-2	-	TRBJ2-3	TGTGCCAGCAGCTTAGGCCGATACATCACAGATACGCAGTATTTT	CASSLGRYITDTQYF
15	once	TRBV27	-	TRBJ2-1	TGTGCCAGCAGTTTGGGCAGGTTCGGAGACAATGAGCAGTTCTTC	CASSLGRFGDNEQFF
18	few	TRBV6-2/TRBV6-3	TRBD1	TRBJ2-5	TGTGCCAGCAGTTACTCGTGGACAGGGGCTATACTCGGAGAGACCCAGTACTTC	CASSYSWTGAILGETQYF
13	-	TRBV7-9	-	TRBJ2-4	TGTGCCAGCAGTTCCCCCAAAACCTTGGAGCAGTACTTC	CASSSPKTLEQYF
13	few	TRBV7-9	-	TRBJ2-5	TGTGCCAGCAGCTCAGGGGGGTCCGAGACCCAGTACTTC	CASSSGGSETQYF
17	few	TRBV4-3	TRBD1	TRBJ2-3	TGCGCCAGCAGCCAACACCCCGGACAGGGGGTCACAGATACGCAGTATTTT	CASSQHPGQGVTDTQYF
12	few	TRBV29-1	-	TRBJ1-1	TGCAGCGTTGCAGCGGGGAGCACTGAAGCTTTCTTT	CSVAAGSTEAFF
15	few	TRBV7-9	-	TRBJ2-3	TGTGCCAGCAGCTTAGGGGGCAGGGGTGCAGATACGCAGTATTTT	CASSLGGRGADTQYF
14	-	TRBV12-3/TRBV12-4	-	TRBJ2-1	TGTGCCAGCAGCTGGCGGGACGGGAACAATGAGCAGTTCTTC	CASSWRDGNNEQFF
14	many	TRBV7-9	TRBD1	TRBJ2-5	TGTGCCAGCAGCACCTTGGGACAGCAAGAGACCCAGTACTTC	CASSTLGQQETQYF
16	-	TRBV6-5	-	TRBJ2-3	TGTGCCAGCAGAGGGGTTGGGGGATCGAGCACAGATACGCAGTATTTT	CASRGVGGSSTDTQYF
14	-	TRBV5-6	TRBD2	TRBJ2-7	TGTGCCAGCAACTTGAGACTAGCGGACTACGAGCAGTACTTC	CASNLRLADYEQYF
18	-	TRBV4-3	TRBD1	TRBJ2-7	TGCGCCAGCAGCCAAGATCCTTCGGGACAGGGGAATTACAATGAGCAGTACTTC	CASSQDPSGQGNYNEQYF
16	-	TRBV18	-	TRBJ2-7	TGTGCCAGCTCACCATCCGGGGGCCGCACGACCTACGAGCAGTACTTC	CASSPSGGRTTYEQYF
14	few	TRBV12-3/TRBV12-4	TRBD2	TRBJ2-1	TGTGCCAGCAGTCCGGGACTAGCGGGGGCGAAGCAGTTCTTC	CASSPGLAGAKQFF
15	many	TRBV30	-	TRBJ2-5	TGTGCCTGGAGTAAACCCCGCCTAACCGGGGAGACCCAGTACTTC	CAWSKPRLTGETQYF
16	-	TRBV6-5	-	TRBJ2-3	TGTGCCAGCACCCCTTACGGCGGGGGCGCGGGAGATACGCAGTATTTT	CASTPYGGGAGDTQYF
14	-	TRBV7-2	-	TRBJ2-3	TGTACCAGCAGCTCCCCGGTTAGCACAGATACGCAGTATTTT	CTSSSPVSTDTQYF
19	few	TRBV4-3	TRBD1	TRBJ1-6	TGCGCCAGCAGCCAAGATGCGTTGGTTGAGGACAGGGCTTGGTCACCCCTCCACTTT	CASSQDALVEDRAWSPLHF
14	-	TRBV3-1	TRBD1	TRBJ1-6	TGTGCCAGCAGGAGGGGACAGGGGAATTCACCCCTCCACTTT	CASRRGQGNSPLHF
11	once	TRBV29-1	-	TRBJ2-7	TGCAGCGTTGAAGAGTACAATGAGCAGTACTTC	CSVEEYNEQYF
16	-	TRBV29-1	TRBD2	TRBJ2-3	TGCAGCGTTGAATCCCCAACCGGGGGGGCTGGAGATACGCAGTATTTT	CSVESPTGGAGDTQYF
16	-	TRBV7-9	-	TRBJ2-1	TGTGCCAGCAGCCCTAAGGACCCTCCTGCCTACAATGAGCAGTTCTTC	CASSPKDPPAYNEQFF
15	-	TRBV4-1	TRBD1	TRBJ2-3	TGCGCCAGCCGGAGGACAGGGGTCCCCACAGATACGCAGTATTTT	CASRRTGVPTDTQYF
14	many	TRBV20-1	-	TRBJ1-5	TGCAGTGCTAGAGAACCGAAAGGGACTCAGCCCCAGCATTTT	CSAREPKGTQPQHF
14	few	TRBV20-1	TRBD1	TRBJ1-1	TGCAGTGCTAGGACCGGGACAGAGAACACTGAAGCTTTCTTT	CSARTGTENTEAFF
16	-	TRBV5-6	TRBD2	TRBJ2-1	TGTGCCAGCAGCGCACTGACTAGCGGGTCCTACAATGAGCAGTTCTTC	CASSALTSGSYNEQFF
13	-	TRBV29-1	TRBD1	TRBJ1-1	TGCAGCGCAGTGGGACAGGCTAACACTGAAGCTTTCTTT	CSAVGQANTEAFF
16	few	TRBV7-2	-	TRBJ2-1	TGTGCCAGCAGCTTATGGGCTAGCAGCTCCTACAATGAGCAGTTCTTC	CASSLWASSSYNEQFF
16	once	TRBV7-2	-	TRBJ1-5	TGTGCCAGCAGCGCCGCGGGCAGGATGTCGAGTCAGCCCCAGCATTTT	CASSAAGRMSSQPQHF
14	-	TRBV7-9	TRBD1	TRBJ1-2	TGTGCCAGCAGCTTACGGGACAGCGGTCGTGGCTACACCTTC	CASSLRDSGRGYTF
17	-	TRBV30	-	TRBJ1-1	TGTGCCTGGAGTGTACGGGGTAGGGCCCATTCCGGCACTGAAGCTTTCTTT	CAWSVRGRAHSGTEAFF
13	-	TRBV28	-	TRBJ2-7	TGTGCCAGCATGGGCAGGAGATCCTACGAGCAGTACTTC	CASMGRRSYEQYF
14	few	TRBV20-1	TRBD2	TRBJ2-5	TGCAGTGCTAGTGGAGCGGGGGGCCAAGAGACCCAGTACTTC	CSASGAGGQETQYF
15	few	TRBV28	-	TRBJ2-3	TGTGCCAGCAGTTTATTGACTCCCGAGGGAGATACGCAGTATTTT	CASSLLTPEGDTQYF
12	few	TRBV7-2	-	TRBJ2-5	TGTGCCAGCAAAGGGGCGGGCGAGACCCAGTACTTC	CASKGAGETQYF
16	-	TRBV9	TRBD1	TRBJ2-2	TGTGCCAGCAGTCTTACAGGGGGCGCGGACACCGGGGAGCTGTTTTTT	CASSLTGGADTGELFF
14	-	TRBV18	TRBD2	TRBJ2-1	TGTGCCAGCTATACTAGCGGGGGCTACAATGAGCAGTTCTTC	CASYTSGGYNEQFF
13	-	TRBV27	-	TRBJ1-1	TGTGCCAGTCGGGAAGGGGGGACCACTGAAGCTTTCTTT	CASREGGTTEAFF
14	-	TRBV25-1	-	TRBJ2-3	TGTGCCAGCAGTTATGAACGAGAGGCGGATACGCAGTATTTT	CASSYEREADTQYF
14	few	TRBV12-5	TRBD1	TRBJ1-1	TGTGCTAGTGGTTTGTCGACAGGGGAAACTGAAGCTTTCTTT	CASGLSTGETEAFF
15	few	TRBV4-3	TRBD2	TRBJ2-3	TGCGCCAGCAGCCAAATAGCGGGGGACCCTGATACGCAGTATTTT	CASSQIAGDPDTQYF
15	few	TRBV25-1	-	TRBJ2-1	TGTGCCAGCAGTGAAGGGTTTAGCTCCTACAATGAGCAGTTCTTC	CASSEGFSSYNEQFF
16	-	TRBV6-5	-	TRBJ2-7	TGTGCCAGCAGTTACGGACAGTTCGTTAGCTCCTACGAGCAGTACTTC	CASSYGQFVSSYEQYF
14	-	TRBV6-1	TRBD1	TRBJ2-5	TGTGCCAGCAGTCAACAGGGGACGATGGAGACCCAGTACTTC	CASSQQGTMETQYF
19	-	TRBV5-1	-	TRBJ2-3	TGCGCCAGCAGCCTGTCGGGACCTCCCTCGGTTGGACCCACAGATACGCAGTATTTT	CASSLSGPPSVGPTDTQYF
14	-	TRBV4-3	-	TRBJ1-4	TGCGCCAGCAGCCAAGGGAATCGGTATGAAAAACTGTTTTTT	CASSQGNRYEKLFF
12	-	TRBV3-1	-	TRBJ2-1	TGTGCCAGCAGCCCAAGACTCCGAAGGCAGTTCTTC	CASSPRLRRQFF
15	few	TRBV6-5	-	TRBJ1-3	TGTGCCAGCAGTTACAAGCCGGGGTCTGGAAACACCATATATTTT	CASSYKPGSGNTIYF
15	few	TRBV5-1	-	TRBJ1-2	TGCGCCAGCAGCTTGGGTGTCTGGACAACCTATGGCTACACCTTC	CASSLGVWTTYGYTF
12	-	TRBV29-1	TRBD1	TRBJ1-2	TGCAGCGCCGCCCAGGGGGACTATGGCTACACCTTC	CSAAQGDYGYTF
16	-	TRBV6-2/TRBV6-3	TRBD1	TRBJ1-1	TGTGCCAGCAGTCGGACAGGGATTGAAGGGGGAACTGAAGCTTTCTTT	CASSRTGIEGGTEAFF
15	-	TRBV6-1	TRBD2	TRBJ2-1	TGTGCCAGCTGTAGCGGGGATCCCTCCTACAATGAGCAGTTCTTC	CASCSGDPSYNEQFF
14	-	TRBV10-3	TRBD2	TRBJ2-3	TGTGCCATCAGGTCAGCGGGGGGCACAGATACGCAGTATTTT	CAIRSAGGTDTQYF
14	many	TRBV4-3	-	TRBJ1-6	TGCGCCAGCAGCCAAGAGGACTCGTATTCACCCCTCCACTTT	CASSQEDSYSPLHF
15	-	TRBV29-1	TRBD1	TRBJ1-2	TGCAGCGTCATGGTACCTAAGGACAGGGGGTATGGCTACACCTTC	CSVMVPKDRGYGYTF
14	once	TRBV13	TRBD2	TRBJ2-7	TGTGCCAGCAGCTTAGGCGGGGGGTTTGTCGAGCAGTACTTC	CASSLGGGFVEQYF
16	-	TRBV11-1	-	TRBJ1-2	TGTGCCAGCAGCTCTCTTCAAGGGGCCTCCAATTATGGCTACACCTTC	CASSSLQGASNYGYTF